The 14 T cell receptor beta chains presented below share a single source sample, sequenced in a study of shared clonotypes between healthy human individuals. Clones were read by immunoSEQ multiplex PCR, and TCRdb kept only the in-frame ones, dropping some. The sample consists of around 480,000 clones, about 79% of them appearing once. What was sequenced was PBMCs. These receptors originate from a woman aged 40 to 55 in good health. Some clones in this sample may be carry-over from other donors' samples.

Details on this clone: Relative to the germline gene, one junction end is altered; a read error may explain this. The rearrangement uses TRBV7-6 and TRBJ2-1, with TRBD2 matching over 9 bases. There are 13 residues in the CDR3. Germline values: CDR1 SGHVS, CDR2 FNYEAQ. The CDR3 nucleotides are TGTGCCAGCAGCTTAGCGGCGGGAGGGGAGCGGTTCTTC. This sequence encodes CASSLAAGGERFF.

This rearrangement joins TRBV28 to TRBJ2-5; D is perhaps TRBD1 (5 bases). V was clipped by 6 bases and J by 9 bases, with 14 bases between them. This CDR3 has 12 amino acids. CDR1 is MDHEN, CDR2 SYDVKM, per germline. The CDR3 nucleotides read TGTGCCAGCAGCCCAGGGTCCTCGTCCCAGTACTTC. The encoded protein is CASSPGSSSQYF.

The V and J genes are TRBV15 and TRBJ2-1, with 7 bases fitting TRBD2. V dropped 0 bases and J dropped 0; count of bases not matched to a gene: 5. The CDR3 runs to 17 residues. Germline V gene data show CDR1 as LNHNV and CDR2 as YYDKDF (reference sequence). For the CDR3, the DNA is TGTGCCACCAGCAGAGAGGGGAGGGTGAGCTCCTACAATGAGCAGTTCTTC. It is translated as CATSREGRVSSYNEQFF.

The chain employs TRBV28 and TRBJ2-2, with TRBD2 as a possible D gene (5 bases). V was clipped by 9 bases and J by 4 bases, with 15 bases between them. The CDR3 is made up of 14 amino acids. Germline V gives CDR1 MDHEN, CDR2 SYDVKM. CDR3 region: CASIVSAGTGELFF. The CDR3, as DNA: TGTGCCAGTATTGTTTCGGCGGGCACCGGGGAGCTGTTTTTT.

This chain connects TRBV2 to TRBJ2-7, with no clear D. The germline gives CDR1 SNHLY, CDR2 FYNNEI. V was cut by 2 bases and J by 0 bases, with 14 bases left in between. This CDR3 is built from 16 residues. CDR3 coding DNA: TGTGCCAGCAGTGAACCGCCCCCTACAGACTCCTACGAGCAGTACTTC. Its translation is CASSEPPPTDSYEQYF.

This chain joins TRBV6-4 and TRBJ2-1; 7 nucleotides match TRBD2. J lost 3 bases, V lost 2 bases, and 4 bases had no gene match. This CDR3 region has 15 residues. From germline, CDR1 is MRHNA and CDR2 SNTAGT. CDR3 in DNA: TGTGCCAGCAGTGACGTTGCGGGAGACTACAATGAGCAGTTCTTC. This sequence encodes CASSDVAGDYNEQFF.

The chain joins TRBV5-1 to TRBJ2-7; the D gene is possibly TRBD1 (5 bases). The germline CDR1 and CDR2 sequences are SGHRS and YFSETQ. The CDR3 is made up of 18 amino acids. The V end lost 0 bases, the J end lost 4 bases, and 23 bases lay between the germline ends. CDR3 sequence: CASSLGKSPIRRGYEQYF. The CDR3 DNA reads as TGCGCCAGCAGCTTGGGGAAGTCCCCCATCCGAAGGGGTTACGAGCAGTACTTC.

This clone was counted a single time. V is TRBV4-1 and J is TRBJ2-7, with 10 bases that match TRBD2. The length of the CDR3 is 16 residues. The V segment lost 4 bases and the J segment 4 bases; nucleotides outside the gene matches: 10. Germline CDR1 MGHRA, CDR2 YSYEKL. The CDR3 DNA follows: TGCGCCAGCAGCCCGCGCCCCGGACTAGCGGCTTACGAGCAGTACTTC. It yields the protein CASSPRPGLAAYEQYF.

The gene calls are TRBV7-2 and TRBJ2-1; 7 bases align to TRBD2. This CDR3 has 16 residues. The junction had 7 bases not matched to a gene; V was cut back by 5 bases and J by 0 bases. Germline CDR1 is SGHTA and CDR2 is FQGNSA. The CDR3 protein is CASSRIAGLSYNEQFF. CDR3 sequence (DNA): TGTGCCAGCAGCCGAATAGCGGGCCTCTCCTACAATGAGCAGTTCTTC.

The V gene is TRBV7-3, the J gene TRBJ2-2; TRBD2 aligns across 10 bases. CDR3 length equals 14 residues. Germline CDR1 SGHTA, CDR2 FQGTGA. The ends lost 4 bases at V and 6 bases at J; junction bases unmatched: 2. CDR3 nucleotide sequence: TGTGCCAGCAGCTGGACTAGCGGCGCCGGGGAGCTGTTTTTT. This translates into CASSWTSGAGELFF.

The chain has TRBV15 and TRBJ2-1; D not certain. The CDR3 contains 14 residues. Trimming removed 0 bases from V and 6 bases from J, with 9 bases in between. Germline values: CDR1 LNHNV, CDR2 YYDKDF (reference sequence). The CDR3: CATSRDEWSNEQFF. CDR3 coding DNA: TGTGCCACCAGCAGAGATGAATGGTCCAATGAGCAGTTCTTC.

The chain carries TRBV19 and TRBJ2-3; tentatively, D is TRBD1 (5 bases). Germline values: CDR1 LNHDA, CDR2 SQIVND (reference sequence). V lost 6 bases to trimming and J lost 5 bases, with 18 bases between them. This CDR3 has 15 amino acids. DNA for the CDR3: TGTGCCAGTAGACAGACACTGGAACAGGTAGATACGCAGTATTTT. Translation: CASRQTLEQVDTQYF.

The rearrangement joins TRBV7-2 to TRBJ1-4; 11 bases align to TRBD1. This CDR3 spans 16 amino acids. Looked up from germline, CDR1 is SGHTA and CDR2 is FQGNSA. V lost 2 bases to trimming and J lost 8 bases; unmatched junction nucleotides: 7. This CDR3 is CASSLSPGQGGEKLFF. CDR3 sequence (DNA): TGTGCCAGCAGCTTATCACCGGGACAGGGGGGAGAAAAACTGTTTTTT.

The chain uses TRBV5-1 and TRBJ2-7, with 8 bases fitting TRBD1. Trimming removed 5 bases from V and 1 base from J; junction bases left unmatched: 5. CDR1 and CDR2 (germline): SGHRS, YFSETQ. The CDR3 extends over 14 amino acids. The CDR3 protein is CASRDDRGSYEQYF. The CDR3 DNA is TGCGCCAGCAGAGATGACAGGGGTTCCTACGAGCAGTACTTC. The complete variable domain, with remaining parts taken from reference TRBV5-1 and TRBJ2-7, reads KAGVTQTPRYLIKTRGQQVTLSCSPISGHRSVSWYQQTPGQGLQFLFEYFSETQRNKGNFPGRFSGRQFSNSRSEMNVSTLELGDSALYLCASRDDRGSYEQYFGPGTRLTVT.